One and the same sample provided the 10 T cell receptor beta chains below, sequenced in a study of OX40 agonist ivuxolimab in advanced cancers. The protocol was immunoSEQ multiplex PCR, while the TCRdb copy is restricted to in-frame clones and leaves out a portion. This table has some 63,000 clones, 90% to 95% appearing once. The sample was CD4+ or CD8+ T cells sorted from blood, taken in a trial of the OX40 agonist ivuxolimab. The receptors were sampled from an adult with an advanced solid tumor such as melanoma, head and neck, liver or kidney cancer.

The chain uses TRBV9 and TRBJ2-7; 11 bases match TRBD2. The length of the CDR3 is 15 residues. The V and J ends lost 2 bases and 3 bases, in that order; junction bases with no gene match: 4. Germline CDR1 is SGDLS and CDR2 is YYNGEE. CDR3 sequence (DNA): TGTGCCAGCAGCGTTACCGGGACTAGCGGCTACGAGCAGTACTTC. Protein: CASSVTGTSGYEQYF.

V is TRBV28 and J is TRBJ1-1, with D unclear. V was pared by 3 bases and J by 2 bases, with 16 bases between. Germline CDR1 reads MDHEN; CDR2 reads SYDVKM. The length of the CDR3 is 16 residues. The CDR3 is CASSFAGVSLNTEAFF. DNA for the CDR3: TGTGCCAGCAGTTTTGCAGGCGTATCCTTAAACACTGAAGCTTTCTTT.

This sequence joins TRBV11-1 and TRBJ2-7; D not resolved. Trimming pared 4 bases from V and 5 bases from J, leaving 15 bases between. This CDR3 is 14 amino acids long. From germline, CDR1 is SGHAT and CDR2 FQDESV (reference sequence). This chain's CDR3 is CASSSTPGPDEQYF. As DNA, the CDR3 is TGTGCCAGCAGCTCAACTCCTGGACCGGACGAGCAGTACTTC.

J is TRBJ2-5 and V is TRBV7-9; perhaps TRBD1 as D (6 bases). This CDR3 is built from 15 residues. Trimming removed 1 base from V and 2 bases from J, with 11 bases in between. In germline, CDR1 is SEHNR, CDR2 FQNEAQ (reference sequence). The CDR3 DNA sequence: TGTGCCAGCAGCTTAGTTTTCGGACAGCAAGAGACCCAGTACTTC. It yields the protein CASSLVFGQQETQYF.

This clone appeared a single time. The gene calls are TRBV7-9 and TRBJ1-5, with 9 bases identical to TRBD1. The germline V gene encodes CDR1 SEHNR and CDR2 FQNEAQ (reference sequence). Unmatched junction bases numbered 2, after V lost 4 bases and J lost 4 bases. There are 14 residues in the CDR3. CDR3 loop: CASSSDRGNQPQHF. In DNA form, the CDR3 reads TGTGCCAGCAGCTCGGACAGGGGTAATCAGCCCCAGCATTTT.

This chain joins TRBV12-5 and TRBJ2-7, with 7 nucleotides matching TRBD1. The CDR3 spans 14 residues. CDR1 is LGHNT and CDR2 is FRNRAP in the germline V gene. V was pared by 7 bases and J by 2 bases, with 8 bases of the junction left unmatched. The CDR3: CASASGQPTYEQYF. In DNA, the CDR3 is TGTGCTAGTGCCTCGGGACAGCCGACCTACGAGCAGTACTTC.

This rearrangement joins TRBV29-1 to TRBJ1-1; the match to TRBD1 covers 11 bases. This CDR3 is built from 15 residues. The germline V gene encodes CDR1 SQVTM and CDR2 ANQGSEA. V was clipped by 6 bases and J by 5 bases; unmatched bases: 11. CDR3 coding DNA: TGCAGCGTACAACCCCGGGGACAGGGGGTAACTGAAGCTTTCTTT. It specifies CSVQPRGQGVTEAFF.

This clone was counted a single time. V gene TRBV28 combines with J gene TRBJ2-7; a weak D match, TRBD1 (5 bases). The CDR3 runs 13 residues. Trimming pared 3 bases from V and 3 bases from J, leaving 9 bases between. Germline V lookup: CDR1 MDHEN, CDR2 SYDVKM. The CDR3 sequence is CASSLQGFYEQYF. CDR3 bases: TGTGCCAGCAGTTTGCAGGGTTTCTACGAGCAGTACTTC.

This clone was seen a single time. The chain employs TRBV28 and TRBJ2-7; D call uncertain. This CDR3 is built from 15 residues. CDR1 MDHEN and CDR2 SYDVKM come from the germline V gene. Deletions cut 3 bases from V and 7 bases from J, with 19 bases between. The CDR3 region is CASSLVRAPSVEQYF. The CDR3 coding sequence is TGTGCCAGCAGTTTGGTTAGGGCCCCTTCCGTGGAGCAGTACTTC.

The genes are TRBV28 and TRBJ2-5; a weak D match, TRBD2 (7 bases). The CDR3 contains 13 residues. Germline values: CDR1 MDHEN, CDR2 SYDVKM. The V end lost 2 bases, the J end lost 4 bases, and 8 bases lay between the germline ends. The chain's CDR3 is CASSLRGGETQYF. The CDR3, as DNA: TGTGCCAGCAGTTTAAGGGGGGGAGAGACCCAGTACTTC.